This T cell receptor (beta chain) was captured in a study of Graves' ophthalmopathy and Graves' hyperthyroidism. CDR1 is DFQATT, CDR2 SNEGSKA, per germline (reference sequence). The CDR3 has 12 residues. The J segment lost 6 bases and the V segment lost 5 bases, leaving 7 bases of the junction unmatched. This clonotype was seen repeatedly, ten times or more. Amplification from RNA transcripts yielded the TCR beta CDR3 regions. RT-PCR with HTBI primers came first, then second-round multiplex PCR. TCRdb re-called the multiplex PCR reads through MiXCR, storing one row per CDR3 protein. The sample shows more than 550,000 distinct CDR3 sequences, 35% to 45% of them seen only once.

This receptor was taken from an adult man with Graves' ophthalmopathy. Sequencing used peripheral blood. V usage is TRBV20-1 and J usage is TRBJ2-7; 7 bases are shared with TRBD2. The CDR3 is CSALRSSGEQYF. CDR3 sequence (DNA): TGCAGTGCTTTGCGCTCTAGCGGCGAGCAGTACTTC.